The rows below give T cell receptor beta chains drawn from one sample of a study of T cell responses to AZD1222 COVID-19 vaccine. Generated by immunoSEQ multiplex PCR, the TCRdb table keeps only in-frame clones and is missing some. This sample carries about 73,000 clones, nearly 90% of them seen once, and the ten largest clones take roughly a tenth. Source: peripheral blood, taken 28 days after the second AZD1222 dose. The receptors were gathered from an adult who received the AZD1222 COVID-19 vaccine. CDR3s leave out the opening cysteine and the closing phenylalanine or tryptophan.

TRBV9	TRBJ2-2	ASSPGGRGNTGELF
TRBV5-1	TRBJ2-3	ASSPELQRGGRDTQY
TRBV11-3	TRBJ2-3	ASSLFTDTQY
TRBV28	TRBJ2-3	ASSFLQGQTDTQY
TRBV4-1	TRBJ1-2	ASSQDGAPVYGYT
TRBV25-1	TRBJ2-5	ASSARGGTQETQY
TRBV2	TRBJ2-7	ASNGAAYEQY
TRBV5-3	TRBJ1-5	ARSNLYRVRKDNQPQH
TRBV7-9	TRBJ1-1	ASSLVAGQGLNTEAF
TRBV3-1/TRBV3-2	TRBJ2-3	ASSPSGPGDTQY
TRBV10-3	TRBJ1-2	AISPANYGYT
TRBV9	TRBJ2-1	ASSVGQGYYNEQF
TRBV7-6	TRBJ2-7	ASSKTGAGEQY
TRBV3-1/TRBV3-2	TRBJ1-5	ASSQSGQNQPQH
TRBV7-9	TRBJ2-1	ASSSGQVYPYNEQF
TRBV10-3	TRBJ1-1	AISILPGLTTNTEAF
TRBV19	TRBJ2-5	ASSTGTAGTQY
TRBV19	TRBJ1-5	ASSIGGNQPQH
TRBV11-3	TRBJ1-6	ASSLGGAGSPLH
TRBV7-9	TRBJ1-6	ASSPGAAAGSPLH
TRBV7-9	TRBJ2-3	ASRGTSGGAGDTQY
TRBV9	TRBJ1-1	ASSPRGGDTEAF
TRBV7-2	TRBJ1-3	ASSLGADWRNTIY